What follows describes a single T cell receptor (beta chain). As handled by the study authors: Cell counts per sample came from amplifying reference gene primers. Clones were sequenced by immunoSEQ multiplex PCR, and TCRdb holds only the in-frame ones, with some missing. That table furnishes V, J and clone size, whereas the DNA furnished D and trimming. The sample yields a few hundred thousand clones, 85% seen once. Between the trimmed V and J ends, which lost 5 bases and 5 bases, there was a span of 16 bases. CDR1 LNHDA and CDR2 SQIVND come from the germline V gene (reference sequence). This CDR3 is 15 amino acids long. This entry is derived from a study of blood T cell repertoires in COVID-19. Across the study: There were acute and convalescent COVID-19 samples, and they came from the United States, Italy and Spain.

The rearrangement uses TRBV19 and TRBJ2-1; D perhaps matches TRBD1 (5 bases). This sequence originates from a woman aged 18-30 years with acute or convalescent COVID-19. The sequencing input was peripheral blood. CDR3 DNA sequence: TGTGCCAGTAGTTCCGACAGAGACCCAAACAATGAGCAGTTCTTC. This translates into CASSSDRDPNNEQFF.